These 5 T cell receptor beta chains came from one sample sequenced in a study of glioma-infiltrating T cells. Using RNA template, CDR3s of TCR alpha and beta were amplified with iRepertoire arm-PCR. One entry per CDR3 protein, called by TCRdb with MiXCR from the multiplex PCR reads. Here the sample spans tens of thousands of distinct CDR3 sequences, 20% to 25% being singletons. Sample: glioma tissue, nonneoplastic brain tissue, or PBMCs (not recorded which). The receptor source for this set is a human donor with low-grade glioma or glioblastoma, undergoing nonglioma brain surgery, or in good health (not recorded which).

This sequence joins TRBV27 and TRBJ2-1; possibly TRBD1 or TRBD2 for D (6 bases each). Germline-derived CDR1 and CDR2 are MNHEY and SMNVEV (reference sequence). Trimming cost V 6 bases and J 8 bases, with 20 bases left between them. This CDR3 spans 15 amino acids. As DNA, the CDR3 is TGTGCCAGCAGCCGACGTGAGGGGGACTCCTATGAGCAGTTCTTC. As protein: CASSRREGDSYEQFF.

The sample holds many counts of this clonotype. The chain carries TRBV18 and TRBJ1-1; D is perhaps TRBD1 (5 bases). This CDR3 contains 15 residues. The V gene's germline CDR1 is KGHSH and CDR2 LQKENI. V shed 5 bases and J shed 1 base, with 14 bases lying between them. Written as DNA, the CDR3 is TGTGCCAGCTCAGGGGCCGGGGGTCAGAACACTGAAGCTTTCTTT. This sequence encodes CASSGAGGQNTEAFF.

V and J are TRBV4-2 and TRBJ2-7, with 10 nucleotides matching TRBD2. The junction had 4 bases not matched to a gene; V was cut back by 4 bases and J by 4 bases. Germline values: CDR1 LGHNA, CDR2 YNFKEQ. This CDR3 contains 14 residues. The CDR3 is CASSLSAGGYEQYF. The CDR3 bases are TGTGCCAGCAGCCTCTCAGCGGGAGGGTACGAGCAGTACTTC.

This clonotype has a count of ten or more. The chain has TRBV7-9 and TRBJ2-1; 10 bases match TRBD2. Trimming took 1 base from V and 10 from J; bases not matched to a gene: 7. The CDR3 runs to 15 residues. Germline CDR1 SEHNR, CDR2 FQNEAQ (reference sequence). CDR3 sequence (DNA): TGTGCCAGCAGCTTAGTACTAGCGGGGAACCAAGAGCAGTTCTTC. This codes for CASSLVLAGNQEQFF.

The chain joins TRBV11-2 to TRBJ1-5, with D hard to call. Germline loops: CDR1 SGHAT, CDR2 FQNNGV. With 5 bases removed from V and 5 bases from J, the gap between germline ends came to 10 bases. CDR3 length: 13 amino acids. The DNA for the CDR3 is TGTGCCAGCAGCCTCACCGATTATCAGCCCCAGCATTTT. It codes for CASSLTDYQPQHF.